The rows below give T cell receptor beta chains drawn from one sample of a study of regulatory T cells in long-lasting Graves disease. Using its own MiXCR run on the multiplex PCR reads, TCRdb lists one record per CDR3 protein. The data contain 350,000 to 450,000 distinct CDR3 sequences, 12% of them singletons. A further study also used this sample, focusing on T cells in Graves' hyperthyroidism and ophthalmopathy.

Sequenced material: peripheral blood mononuclear cells (PBMCs), taken at new diagnosis, from a patient treated with antithyroid drugs. These receptors were obtained from a woman aged 18 to 35 with Graves disease. Both conserved end residues are part of each CDR3. D genes are given only for firm matches. Part of the rows lack a size; the others show once, few, many or a class for expanded clones.

size	D	length	V	J	DNA	CDR3
NA	NA	13	TRBV20-1	TRBJ2-3	TGCAGTGCACGGCCAGGAACAACAGATACGCAGTATTTT	CSARPGTTDTQYF
many	TRBD2	14	TRBV19	TRBJ2-1	TGTGCCAGTAAAACTAGCGGGGGTCACAATGAGCAGTTCTTC	CASKTSGGHNEQFF
many	NA	15	TRBV11-1	TRBJ2-1	TGTGCCAGCAGCTTAGGCAAGGAATTCTACAATGAGCAGTTCTTC	CASSLGKEFYNEQFF
few	NA	13	TRBV18	TRBJ1-1	TGTGCCAGCTCACCCACGGAGACCTATGGAGTTTTCTTT	CASSPTETYGVFF
many	NA	16	TRBV24-1	TRBJ1-2	TGTGCCACCAGTGATTTAGTCGGGTACGGTAACTATGGCTACACCTTC	CATSDLVGYGNYGYTF
few	TRBD1	14	TRBV7-2	TRBJ2-5	TGTGCCAGCAGCTTGAGGACAGGGTCAGAGACCCAGTACTTC	CASSLRTGSETQYF
NA	NA	13	TRBV5-4	TRBJ2-1	TGTGCCAGCAGCTCGCGTGGGGACCCTGAGCAGTTCTTC	CASSSRGDPEQFF
many	TRBD2	16	TRBV7-2	TRBJ2-3	TGTGCCAGCAGCTTAGTTCCAGCGGGATACACAGATACGCAGTATTTT	CASSLVPAGYTDTQYF
few	NA	11	TRBV28	TRBJ2-1	TGTGCCACGGGGTTATACAATGAGCAGTTCTTC	CATGLYNEQFF
many	NA	15	TRBV7-2	TRBJ1-2	TGTGCCAGCAGCTCCCTCCAGGGAGGGCCCTATGGCTACACCTTC	CASSSLQGGPYGYTF
many	NA	12	TRBV30	TRBJ1-1	TGTGCCTATAACGAGTGGGACACTGAAGCTTTCTTT	CAYNEWDTEAFF
many	NA	16	TRBV6-1	TRBJ2-1	TGTGCCAGCAGTGAATACGGGGGACCGATCTACAATGAGCAGTTCTTC	CASSEYGGPIYNEQFF
many	NA	17	TRBV9	TRBJ2-2	TGTGCCAGCAGCGTTTTGGGAGTACGAGCGAACACCGGGGAGCTGTTTTTT	CASSVLGVRANTGELFF
few	NA	15	TRBV9	TRBJ1-3	TGTGCCAGCAGCGTGTATGGGACCTATGGAAACACCATATATTTT	CASSVYGTYGNTIYF
many	TRBD2	15	TRBV4-3	TRBJ2-7	TGCGCCAGCAGCCAAGCACTAGCGGGCCCCTACGAGCAGTACTTC	CASSQALAGPYEQYF
once	TRBD1	13	TRBV5-1	TRBJ1-2	TGCGCCAGCAGCGCCCAGGGGGCTCACGGCTACACCTTC	CASSAQGAHGYTF
many	TRBD2	14	TRBV20-1	TRBJ2-7	TGCAGTGCTAGTCATGGGACTAGCGATCACGAGCAGTACTTC	CSASHGTSDHEQYF
many	NA	16	TRBV24-1	TRBJ2-7	TGTGCCACCAGTGATGAACACGTCTCCGGGTCCTACGAGCAGTACTTC	CATSDEHVSGSYEQYF
NA	TRBD2	16	TRBV12-5	TRBJ2-3	TGTGCTAGTGGTATTGGGTCGGGAGGGAACACAGATACGCAGTATTTT	CASGIGSGGNTDTQYF
NA	NA	15	TRBV6-5	TRBJ2-1	TGTGCCAGCAGTTACAGGGACTCCTCCTACAATGAGCAGTTCTTC	CASSYRDSSYNEQFF
many	TRBD2	17	TRBV12-3/TRBV12-4	TRBJ2-2	TGTGCCAGCAGTTTCCCCGGACTAGCGGGGGACACCGGGGAGCTGTTTTTT	CASSFPGLAGDTGELFF
few	NA	16	TRBV20-1	TRBJ1-4	TGCAGTGCTAGAGATCTGAATCGGCCGGGGGGTGAAAAACTGTTTTTT	CSARDLNRPGGEKLFF
many	NA	15	TRBV7-2	TRBJ2-3	TGTGCCAACAGCAGTAAGGGGAGGTGTGCAGATACGCAGTATTTT	CANSSKGRCADTQYF
many	TRBD1	15	TRBV10-1	TRBJ2-2	TGCGCCAGCAGTGAGGAAACAGGGGACGCGGGGGAGCTGTTTTTT	CASSEETGDAGELFF
many	NA	15	TRBV27	TRBJ1-2	TGTGCCAGCAGTTTATTTCCCGGGACGGACTATGGCTACACCTTC	CASSLFPGTDYGYTF
many	NA	15	TRBV11-2	TRBJ1-1	TGTGCCAGCAGTATCCGATCCGGGCTTAACACTGAAGCTTTCTTT	CASSIRSGLNTEAFF
many	NA	15	TRBV7-9	TRBJ2-3	TGTGCCAGCAGCTTCCCGAGCGGGAGCACAGATACGCAGTATTTT	CASSFPSGSTDTQYF
NA	TRBD1	14	TRBV28	TRBJ2-1	TGTGCCAGCAGTTTATACAACCGGGACAGGTGGCAGTTCTTC	CASSLYNRDRWQFF
many	NA	13	TRBV7-6	TRBJ2-1	TGTGCCAGCAGCACCCGAGGGTGGCACGAGCAGTTCTTC	CASSTRGWHEQFF
many	NA	13	TRBV20-1	TRBJ2-1	TGCAGTGCCGGGACGAGCTCCTACAATGAGCAGTTCTTC	CSAGTSSYNEQFF
many	NA	14	TRBV28	TRBJ2-1	TGTGCCAGCAGTTTTAAAGAATCGTACAATGAGCAGTTCTTC	CASSFKESYNEQFF
few	TRBD1	17	TRBV20-1	TRBJ2-7	TGCAGTGCTAGGGGACAGGGGGGGGGGTTAGGTTCCTACGAGCAGTACTTC	CSARGQGGGLGSYEQYF
NA	NA	14	TRBV6-1	TRBJ1-6	TGTGCCAGCAAGTACGGGGGGCCGGATTCACCCCTCCACTTT	CASKYGGPDSPLHF
many	NA	13	TRBV6-2/TRBV6-3	TRBJ2-1	TGTGCCAGCGACAACAGGGTTTCGAATGAGCAGTTCTTC	CASDNRVSNEQFF
many	NA	18	TRBV12-3/TRBV12-4	TRBJ2-6	TGTGCCAGCAGTTTTCCGGACAGTTCAGAATTTGGGGCCAACGTCCTGACTTTC	CASSFPDSSEFGANVLTF
many	NA	12	TRBV6-1	TRBJ2-3	TGTGCCAGCAGGGCAGACACAGATACGCAGTATTTT	CASRADTDTQYF
many	NA	15	TRBV5-1	TRBJ1-1	TGCGCCAGCAGCTTGGACAGGGACTTGAACACTGAAGCTTTCTTT	CASSLDRDLNTEAFF